This T cell receptor (beta chain) is from a study of blood T cell repertoires in COVID-19. Study information: Samples taken during acute and convalescent COVID-19 were collected in the United States, Italy and Spain. From T cells, B-cell-depleted T cells, or PBMCs came the material, which was cDNA or gDNA.

TCRdb's table, derived via immunoSEQ multiplex PCR, lists solely in-frame clones and lacks some. Among about 220,000 clones listed, more than 80% were seen once. The CDR3 runs to 15 residues. Unmatched junction bases numbered 4, after V lost 4 bases and J lost 2 bases. Germline loops: CDR1 SGHNT, CDR2 YENEEA. The participants were between about 18 and 90 years old and came from roughly 25 US areas. Participants reported their clinical history, and cohort assignment relied on those reports. V usage is TRBV11-3 and J usage is TRBJ2-7; TRBD2 matches 11 bases. Sequenced material: PBMCs or T cells enriched from blood (not recorded which). The clonotype comes from a woman aged 18-29 years in a cohort exposed to, infected with or recovered from COVID-19 (not recorded which). The DNA of the CDR3 is TGTGCCAGCAGCTACGGGACTAGCGGTCCCTACGAGCAGTACTTC. It encodes CASSYGTSGPYEQYF.